This TCR beta chain emerged from a study of cytomegalovirus exposure and HLA in healthy donors. This clone was seen a few times. The target antigen is unknown. The germline CDR1 and CDR2 sequences are MNHEY and SMNVEV (reference sequence). This CDR3 is built from 14 residues. V shed 5 bases and J 5 bases; nucleotides not matched to a gene: 5. Study-wide findings and caveats: A list of 164 TCR beta chains associated with cytomegalovirus was given. A later analysis reportedly found that, within productive TCRs, an Asian-associated ancestry cluster had fewer N-insertions than the mean observed across the approximately 670 donors. The study dropped some indistinguishable V segments, TRBV6-2 and TRBV6-3 among them. Most of the CMV-associated TCR beta chains (in a later analysis) appeared to be HLA-restricted.

Use of 60 Vbeta and 13 Jbeta primers characterized the PCR. The repertoire was sequenced with immunoSEQ multiplex PCR; TCRdb's copy has only in-frame clones and lacks some. The table shows under 150,000 clones, with approximately 80% occurring only once. Sequencing input: PBMCs. The chain has TRBV27 and TRBJ1-1; 10 nucleotides agree with TRBD1. This receptor was taken from a woman aged 18-30 years in good health and CMV-seronegative. The CDR3 DNA reads TGTGCCAGCAGTAAAGACAGGGGGCTAACTGAAGCTTTCTTT. Encoded protein: CASSKDRGLTEAFF.